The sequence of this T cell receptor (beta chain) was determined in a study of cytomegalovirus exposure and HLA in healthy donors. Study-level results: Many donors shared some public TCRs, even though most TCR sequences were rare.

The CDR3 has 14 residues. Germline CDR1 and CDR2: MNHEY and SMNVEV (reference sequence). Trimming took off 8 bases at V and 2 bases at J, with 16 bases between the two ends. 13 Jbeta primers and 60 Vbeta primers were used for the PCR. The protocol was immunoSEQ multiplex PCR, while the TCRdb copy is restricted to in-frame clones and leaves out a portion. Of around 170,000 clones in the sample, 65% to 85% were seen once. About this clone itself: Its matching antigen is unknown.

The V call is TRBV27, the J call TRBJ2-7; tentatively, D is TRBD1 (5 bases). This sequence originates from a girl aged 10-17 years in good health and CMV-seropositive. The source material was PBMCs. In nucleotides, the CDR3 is TGTGCCAGCGCGTTAGGACAACTTGCCTACGAGCAGTACTTC. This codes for CASALGQLAYEQYF.